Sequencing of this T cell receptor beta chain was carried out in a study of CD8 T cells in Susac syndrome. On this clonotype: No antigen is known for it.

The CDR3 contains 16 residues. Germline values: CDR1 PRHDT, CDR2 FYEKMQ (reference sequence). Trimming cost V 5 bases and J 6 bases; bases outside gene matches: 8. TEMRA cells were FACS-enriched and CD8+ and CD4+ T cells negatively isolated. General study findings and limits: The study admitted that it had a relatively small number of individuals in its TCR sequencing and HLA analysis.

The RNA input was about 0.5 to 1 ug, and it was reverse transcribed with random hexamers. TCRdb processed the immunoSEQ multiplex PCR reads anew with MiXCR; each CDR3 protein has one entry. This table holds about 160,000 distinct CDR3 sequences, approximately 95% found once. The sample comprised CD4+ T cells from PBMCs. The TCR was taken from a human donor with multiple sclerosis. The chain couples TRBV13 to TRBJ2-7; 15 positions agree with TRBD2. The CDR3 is CASSPKGTSGRSEQYF. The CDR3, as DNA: TGTGCCAGCAGCCCTAAAGGGACTAGCGGGAGGAGCGAGCAGTACTTC.